The following is a T cell receptor (beta chain) sequence with its context. This record belongs to a study of shared clonotypes between healthy human individuals. Here immunoSEQ multiplex PCR was the method, and the copy in TCRdb shows in-frame clones only, minus some. The sample carries 1,500,000 or so clones, around 97% recorded once. The CDR3 consists of 13 residues. V was trimmed by 1 base and J by 6 bases, leaving 6 bases between them. CDR1 and CDR2 (germline): SGHTA, FQGNSA. CD4+ cells were split into CD45RA+ naive and CD45RA-negative memory subsets. This chain uses TRBV7-2 with TRBJ2-2, with D uncertain. The sample was naive CD4+ T cells sorted from blood. The subset is: CD45RA+ positively selected. This receptor was obtained from a man under 40 in good health. The CDR3 coding sequence is TGTGCCAGCAGCTTAGAAAACCCCGGGGAGCTGTTTTTT. Its translation is CASSLENPGELFF.